The entry below gives a single T cell receptor beta chain sequence along with its context. Authors of the study amplified TCR beta CDR3 regions from RNA transcripts. TCR CDR3 underwent first-round RT-PCR with the HTBI primer set. TCRdb fed the multiplex PCR reads into MiXCR, producing one record per CDR3 protein. The sample lists around 370,000 distinct CDR3 sequences; under 20% were seen once. This specimen belongs to a study of T cells in Graves' hyperthyroidism and ophthalmopathy. Germline CDR1 and CDR2: MRHNA and SNTAGT. CDR3 length: 15 amino acids. Trimming cost V 4 bases and J 4 bases, with 16 bases left between them.

The chain joins TRBV6-4 to TRBJ1-1; D not resolved. Sequences were obtained from blood. The source is a man between 18 and 29 years old with Graves' ophthalmopathy. In DNA, the CDR3 is TGTGCCAGCAGTGCGTCCGGGGAGGGAAGCACTGAAGCTTTCTTT. This translates into CASSASGEGSTEAFF.